This TCR beta chain was recovered during a study of blood T cell repertoires in COVID-19. Assay used: immunoSEQ multiplex PCR; TCRdb lists only in-frame clones, some missing. The sample lists about 340,000 clones, approximately 87% occurring once. This clone came up once. The CDR3 runs to 16 residues. Germline V gene data show CDR1 as MNHEY and CDR2 as SVGEGT. Deletions cut 6 bases from V and 0 bases from J, with 15 bases between. This clonotype was sampled from a woman aged 45-60 years with COVID-19, enrolled during active disease. The material sequenced was peripheral blood. This rearrangement joins TRBV6-2 or TRBV6-3 to TRBJ2-1; D is unresolved. As DNA, the CDR3 is TGTGCCAGCAGCCTACCTGGCTGGAGCTCCTACAATGAGCAGTTCTTC. Residues: CASSLPGWSSYNEQFF.